The rows below give T cell receptor beta chains drawn from one sample of a study of OX40 agonist ivuxolimab in advanced cancers. TCRdb's table, derived via immunoSEQ multiplex PCR, lists solely in-frame clones and lacks some. Of tens of thousands of clones in the sample, approximately 80% were seen once. Material: CD4+ or CD8+ T cells sorted from blood, obtained in a trial of the OX40 agonist ivuxolimab. The receptors shown here come from an adult with an advanced solid tumor such as melanoma, head and neck, liver or kidney cancer. The conserved cysteine and the conserved F or W are not part of the CDR3 here. Size tells how often a clone was seen (once, few, many) or the class of an expanded clone, and some rows leave it out.

clone_size	v_call	j_call	cdr3_aa
.	TRBV5-1	TRBJ2-3	ASSLTSGGPDTQY
.	TRBV11-3	TRBJ2-1	ASSPGTGDLNEQF
.	TRBV2	TRBJ1-2	ASSTGEGGYT
.	TRBV7-9	TRBJ2-7	ASSLAGDTYGQY
.	TRBV5-1	TRBJ1-1	ASSLDRGRLSTEAF
.	TRBV27	TRBJ1-1	ASKGRYNIGTEAF
.	TRBV6-4	TRBJ1-5	ASGRDSLYSNQPQH
few	TRBV19	TRBJ2-1	ASTQGAGGVSREQF
.	TRBV29-1	TRBJ2-7	SVEDGAERAEQY
.	TRBV7-9	TRBJ2-2	ASSLQGGTRTGELF
once	TRBV10-3	TRBJ1-1	AISESRENTEAF
once	TRBV9	TRBJ2-1	ASSLRMAGDHNEQF
once	TRBV14	TRBJ1-1	ASSQEYRGGAF
.	TRBV10-3	.	AISESRVAAPNYEQY
.	TRBV6-4	TRBJ1-1	ASSSDGIEAF
.	TRBV30	TRBJ2-1	AWSVGASEYNEQF
.	TRBV28	TRBJ2-1	ASSFPQQSRDYTYNEQF
.	TRBV28	TRBJ1-1	ASTSELFAF
few	TRBV21-1	TRBJ1-1	ATGREEGTEAF
few	TRBV28	TRBJ1-4	ASSQQGKLF
.	TRBV4-1	TRBJ2-1	ASRPSLANGGDEQF
few	TRBV7-7	TRBJ2-7	ASSPPGQGPRGASHEQY
once	TRBV5-1	TRBJ1-4	ASSKTPNEKLF
.	TRBV6-1	TRBJ1-5	ASSEQLSNQPQH
.	TRBV11-2	TRBJ2-5	ASSPRQGATETQY
.	TRBV30	TRBJ2-1	AWAPRDKQF
few	TRBV30	TRBJ1-5	AWGTDSNQPQH
.	TRBV9	TRBJ1-1	ASSPGTGYMNTEAF
.	TRBV2	TRBJ2-1	ASSLSGTGELGEQF
few	TRBV30	TRBJ2-5	AWKGEETQY
.	TRBV5-4	TRBJ1-1	ASSLSLSGKFR
.	TRBV2	TRBJ1-2	ASSPDRGGYT
.	TRBV5-8	TRBJ2-3	ASRRRGGTDTQY
once	TRBV19	TRBJ2-1	ASTMGRDGSYNEQF
.	TRBV6-1	TRBJ2-5	ASTSRGAEETRY
.	TRBV15	TRBJ2-1	ATSPTGTIYNEQF
.	TRBV7-9	TRBJ1-1	ASSLVLGYTEAF
.	TRBV7-3	TRBJ2-7	ASSLSVGDEQY
.	TRBV2	TRBJ2-3	ATGTRGTDTQY
.	TRBV7-3	TRBJ2-1	ASSPGSTQYNEQF
.	TRBV19	TRBJ1-5	ASNNRDGGYYQPQH
few	TRBV19	TRBJ2-5	ASSMGTQETQY
.	TRBV5-4	TRBJ2-1	ASSLGTGEDNEQF
.	TRBV7-9	TRBJ1-4	ASSSPGQGIEKLF
.	TRBV5-4	TRBJ2-4	ASSPEESENIQY
.	TRBV14	TRBJ2-1	ASSRDTYNEQF
.	TRBV7-2	TRBJ1-2	ASSPSGQGSET
.	TRBV18	TRBJ2-6	ASSPGTGRSGANVLT
.	TRBV30	TRBJ2-7	AWSSTPTPYEQY
.	TRBV7-8	TRBJ1-1	ASSLTEGGYTEAF
.	TRBV20-1	TRBJ1-2	SAIPNYGYT
once	TRBV7-2	TRBJ2-7	ASSYYTGGSYEQY
.	TRBV6-5	TRBJ2-7	ASSASGRDHEQY
few	TRBV19	TRBJ1-1	ASSRDRDPFSEAF
.	TRBV5-1	TRBJ2-1	ASRSAGGYNEQF
.	TRBV7-8	TRBJ2-1	ASSLVKTSGTNKQF
.	TRBV5-8	TRBJ1-4	ASSLPGQGNEKLF
.	TRBV7-2	TRBJ2-1	ASSFLSTELHNEQF
.	TRBV6-6	TRBJ1-2	ASIPLGTVGYT
.	TRBV7-3	TRBJ2-1	ASSSIRGNEQF